What follows is one T cell receptor (beta chain) and its context. Its specificity is not known. Sequencing used immunoSEQ multiplex PCR; TCRdb keeps in-frame clones, though not all of them. The table lists about 130,000 clones, almost 90% of them singletons, with approximately 1.5% in the top ten. This sample was included in a study of cytomegalovirus exposure and HLA in healthy donors. General study results and limits: The authors confirmed in vitro that three CMV-associated chains were specific for CMV antigens.

The germline gives CDR1 SNHLY, CDR2 FYNNEI. V dropped 6 bases and J dropped 1 base, with 13 bases sitting between them. This CDR3 is built from 14 residues. Sequenced sample: PBMCs. This receptor was identified in a young man in good health and CMV-seronegative. The gene calls are TRBV2 and TRBJ2-7; weak D call: TRBD2 (5 bases). The CDR3 sequence is CASRTTRESYEQYF. The CDR3 region has the DNA TGTGCCAGCAGAACCACTAGGGAATCCTACGAGCAGTACTTC. The variable domain in full, with the rest retrieved from reference TRBV2 and TRBJ2-7, is EPEVTQTPSHQVTQMGQEVILRCVPISNHLYFYWYRQILGQKVEFLVSFYNNEISEKSEIFDDQFSVERPDGSNFTLKIRSTKLEDSAMYFCASRTTRESYEQYFGPGTRLTVT.